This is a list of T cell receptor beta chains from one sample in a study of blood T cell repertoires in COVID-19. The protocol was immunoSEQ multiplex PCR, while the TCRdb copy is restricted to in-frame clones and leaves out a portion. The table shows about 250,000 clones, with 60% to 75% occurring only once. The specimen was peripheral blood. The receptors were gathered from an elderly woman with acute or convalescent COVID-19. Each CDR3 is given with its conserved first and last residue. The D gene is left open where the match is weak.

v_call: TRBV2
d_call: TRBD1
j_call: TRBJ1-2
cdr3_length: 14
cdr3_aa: CASTTQGAGYGYTF

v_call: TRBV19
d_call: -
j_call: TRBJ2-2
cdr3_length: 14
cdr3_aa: CASSYRAHTGELFF

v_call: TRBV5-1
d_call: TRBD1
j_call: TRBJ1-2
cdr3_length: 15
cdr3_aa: CASSTGQGANYGYTF

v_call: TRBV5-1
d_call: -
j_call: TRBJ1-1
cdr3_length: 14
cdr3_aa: CASSRDGGTGEAFF

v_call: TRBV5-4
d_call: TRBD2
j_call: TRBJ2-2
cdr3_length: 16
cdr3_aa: CASSLGLAGNTGELFF

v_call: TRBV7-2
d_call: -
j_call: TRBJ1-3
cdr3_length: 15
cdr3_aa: CASSRRWTPGNTIYF

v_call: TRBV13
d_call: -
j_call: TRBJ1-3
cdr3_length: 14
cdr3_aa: CASSMRGSGNTIYF

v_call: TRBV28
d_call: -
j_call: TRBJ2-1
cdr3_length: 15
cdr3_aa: CASSRGGGIYNEQFF

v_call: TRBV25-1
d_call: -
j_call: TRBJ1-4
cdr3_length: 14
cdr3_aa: CASSPMTGGEKLFF

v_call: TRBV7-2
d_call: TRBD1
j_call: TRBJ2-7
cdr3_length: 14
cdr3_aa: CASSSPGQTYEQYF

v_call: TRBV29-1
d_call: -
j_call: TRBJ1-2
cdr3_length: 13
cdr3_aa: CSVSRTANYGYTF

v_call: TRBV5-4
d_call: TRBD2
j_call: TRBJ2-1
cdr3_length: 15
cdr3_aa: CASSLDAGGYNEQFF

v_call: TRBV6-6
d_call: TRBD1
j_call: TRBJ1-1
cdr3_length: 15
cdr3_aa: CASTNANRGNTEAFF

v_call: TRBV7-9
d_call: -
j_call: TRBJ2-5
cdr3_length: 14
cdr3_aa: CASSLVGRVETQYF

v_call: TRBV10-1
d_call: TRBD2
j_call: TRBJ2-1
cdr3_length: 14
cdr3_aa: CASSEQGSGRKQFF

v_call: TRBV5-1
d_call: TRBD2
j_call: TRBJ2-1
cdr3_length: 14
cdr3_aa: CASRLAGTYNEQFF

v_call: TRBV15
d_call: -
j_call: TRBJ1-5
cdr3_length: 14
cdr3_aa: CATSRFRGPQPQHF

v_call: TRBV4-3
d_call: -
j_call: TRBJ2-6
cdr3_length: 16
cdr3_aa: CASSLQLSSGANVLTF

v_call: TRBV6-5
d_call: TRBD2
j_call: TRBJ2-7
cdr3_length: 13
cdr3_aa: CASTSGSSYEQYF

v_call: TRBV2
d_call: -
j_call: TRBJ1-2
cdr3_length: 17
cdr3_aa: CASTPQHQRARGYGYTF

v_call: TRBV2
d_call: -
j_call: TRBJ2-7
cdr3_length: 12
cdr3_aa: CASSEVGRGQYF

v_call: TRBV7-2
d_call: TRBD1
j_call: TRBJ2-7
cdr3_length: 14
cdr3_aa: CASSYGQGVYEQYF

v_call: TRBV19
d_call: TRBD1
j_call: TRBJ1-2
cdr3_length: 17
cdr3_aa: CASSRDSVARFSYGYTF